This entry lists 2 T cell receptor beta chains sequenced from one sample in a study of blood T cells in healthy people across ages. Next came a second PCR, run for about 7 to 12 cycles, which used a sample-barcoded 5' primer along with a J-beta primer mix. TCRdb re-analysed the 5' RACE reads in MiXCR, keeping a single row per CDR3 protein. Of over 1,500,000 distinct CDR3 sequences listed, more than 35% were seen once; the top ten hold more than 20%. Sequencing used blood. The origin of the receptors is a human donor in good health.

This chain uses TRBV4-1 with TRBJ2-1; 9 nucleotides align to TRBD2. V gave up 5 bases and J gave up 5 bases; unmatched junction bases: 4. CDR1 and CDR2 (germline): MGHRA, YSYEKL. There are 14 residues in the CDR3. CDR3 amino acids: CASSYWTSDNEQFF. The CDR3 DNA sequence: TGCGCCAGCAGCTACTGGACTAGCGACAATGAGCAGTTCTTC.

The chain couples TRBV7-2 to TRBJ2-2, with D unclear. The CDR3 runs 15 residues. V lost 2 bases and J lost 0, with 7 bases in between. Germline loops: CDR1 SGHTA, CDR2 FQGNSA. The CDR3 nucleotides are TGTGCCAGCAGCTTACTTTCACCGAACACCGGGGAGCTGTTTTTT. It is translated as CASSLLSPNTGELFF.